Shown below are 9 T cell receptor beta chains from a single sample sequenced in a study of cytomegalovirus exposure and HLA in healthy donors. PCR primers comprised 60 Vbeta and 13 Jbeta primers. Only in-frame clones appear in the TCRdb table, and some are missing; sequencing was by immunoSEQ multiplex PCR. This sample yields more than 110,000 clones, of which nearly 80% are seen a single time; approximately 5.1% belongs to the top ten. Sequencing used PBMCs. The source of these receptors is a male donor in good health and CMV-seronegative.

V gene TRBV27 combines with J gene TRBJ2-6, with 9 bases matching TRBD2. CDR1 MNHEY and CDR2 SMNVEV come from the germline V gene (reference sequence). The CDR3 consists of 18 residues. The trim removed 2 bases at V and 0 bases at J, leaving 5 bases unmatched. Written as DNA, the CDR3 is TGTGCCAGCAGTTTAAAGCGGGGGGCAAACTCTGGGGCCAACGTCCTGACTTTC. Its protein is CASSLKRGANSGANVLTF.

The chain links TRBV18 to TRBJ1-2, with 11 bases lining up with TRBD1. After removal of 0 bases from V and 3 bases from J, the junction contained 0 bases not matched to a gene. This CDR3 is built from 15 residues. Looked up from germline, CDR1 is KGHSH and CDR2 is LQKENI. In nucleotides, the CDR3 is TGTGCCAGCTCACCACCGGGACAGGGGGACTATGGCTACACCTTC. It codes for CASSPPGQGDYGYTF.

The chain employs TRBV28 and TRBJ1-2, with TRBD1 identical over 7 bases. J gave up 2 bases and V 5 bases, and 11 bases lay outside the gene matches. CDR1 and CDR2 (germline): MDHEN, SYDVKM. This CDR3 region has 16 residues. The CDR3 here is CASSPGGRGGNYGYTF. DNA of the CDR3: TGTGCCAGCAGTCCAGGGGGAAGGGGCGGCAACTATGGCTACACCTTC.

The chain employs TRBV4-3 and TRBJ2-2, with D possibly matching TRBD2 (7 bases). The CDR3 is 17 amino acids. Deletions cut 0 bases from V and 9 bases from J, with 20 bases between. Per germline, CDR1 LGHNA and CDR2 YSLEER. The CDR3 protein is CASSQDRGAWGGRELFF. In DNA form, the CDR3 reads TGCGCCAGCAGCCAAGATCGGGGGGCGTGGGGCGGACGGGAGCTGTTTTTT.

V gene TRBV4-3 combines with J gene TRBJ2-3, with 8 bases matching TRBD2. V was clipped by 1 base and J by 3 bases; unmatched bases: 6. CDR3 size: 16 residues. Germline values: CDR1 LGHNA, CDR2 YSLEER. The CDR3 sequence is CASSQGGGGRTDTQYF. CDR3 in DNA: TGCGCCAGCAGCCAAGGGGGCGGGGGGAGGACAGATACGCAGTATTTT.

The V and J genes are TRBV7-9 and TRBJ1-4, with D possibly being TRBD1 (5 bases). The germline CDR1 and CDR2 sequences are SEHNR and FQNEAQ (reference sequence). Trimming took 5 bases from V and 5 from J, leaving 15 bases between them. The CDR3 has 15 residues. The CDR3 is CASSQTSRGNEKLFF. CDR3 in DNA: TGTGCCAGCAGCCAAACGAGTAGGGGCAATGAAAAACTGTTTTTT. Full variable domain (rest looked up from reference TRBV7-9 and TRBJ1-4): DTGVSQNPRHKITKRGQNVTFRCDPISEHNRLYWYRQTLGQGPEFLTYFQNEAQLEKSRLLSDRFSAERPKGSFSTLEIQRTEQGDSAMYLCASSQTSRGNEKLFFGSGTQLSVL.

This clone occurred once. This sequence joins TRBV5-6 and TRBJ1-5; D remains ambiguous. Per germline, CDR1 SGHDT and CDR2 YYEEEE. CDR3 length: 15 residues. Trimming stripped 4 bases from V and 0 bases from J, with 11 bases between. Written as DNA, the CDR3 is TGTGCCAGCAGCGTAAGGAGCTATAGCAATCAGCCCCAGCATTTT. Residues: CASSVRSYSNQPQHF.

The chain links TRBV10-1 to TRBJ2-3, with TRBD1 identical over 9 bases. The V and J ends lost 10 bases and 4 bases, in that order; junction bases with no gene match: 6. The CDR3 is 13 residues long. Looked up from germline, CDR1 is WNHNN and CDR2 is SYGVQD (reference sequence). DNA of the CDR3: TGCGCCACTTCGGACAGGGGCCCAGATACGCAGTATTTT. As protein: CATSDRGPDTQYF.

CDR3 amino acids: CASSEQYRGQAFF. The CDR3 bases are TGTGCCAGCAGTGAGCAGTACAGGGGCCAAGCTTTCTTT. V is TRBV6-1 and J is TRBJ1-1, with 7 bases matching TRBD1. Germline CDR1 is MNHNS and CDR2 is SASEGT. This CDR3 comprises 13 residues. V lost 3 bases, J lost 9 bases, and 7 bases stayed unmatched.